This T cell receptor beta chain is drawn from a study of cytomegalovirus exposure and HLA in healthy donors. In the PCR, 60 Vbeta and 13 Jbeta primers were used. As originally analysed: A later analysis tallied 87 million or so unique TCR beta chains, 10 million to 12 million of them shared. Using immunoSEQ multiplex PCR, the repertoire was profiled, and TCRdb retains in-frame clones only, with some absent. The D gene and trimming were derived from the DNA, and the V and J assignments and clone size from that table. This table holds over 75,000 clones, about 80% found once. Sequenced material: PBMCs. The source is a woman aged 55-70 years in good health and CMV-seronegative.

CDR3 sequence (DNA): TGTGCCAGCAGCCCGACTAGCGGGAGAATCTACGAGCAGTACTTC. The encoded protein is CASSPTSGRIYEQYF. This chain links TRBV7-2 with TRBJ2-7; 12 nucleotides line up with TRBD2. Germline loops: CDR1 SGHTA, CDR2 FQGNSA. The CDR3 is 15 amino acids. V shed 5 bases, J shed 3 bases, and the junction held 5 bases outside the gene matches.